The 8 T cell receptor beta chains given below trace back to one sample, sequenced in a study of T cells in Graves' hyperthyroidism and ophthalmopathy. Researchers amplified the TCR beta CDR3 regions from RNA transcripts. HTBI primers were the set used in a first-round RT-PCR of the TCR CDR3. Each CDR3 protein is one row after TCRdb ran MiXCR on the multiplex PCR reads. The sample contains roughly 500,000 distinct CDR3 sequences, 35% to 55% of which appear only once. Sequencing was done on a sample of peripheral blood or thyroid tissue (not recorded which). Source of these receptors: an adult woman with Graves' disease, either hyperthyroidism or ophthalmopathy (not recorded which).

This clonotype showed up many times. V gene TRBV25-1 combines with J gene TRBJ2-6; D is perhaps TRBD1 (5 bases). The V gene's germline CDR1 is MGHDK and CDR2 SYGVNS. The ends were cut back, 2 bases at V and 0 bases at J, with 11 bases in the middle. This CDR3 contains 17 residues. The CDR3 DNA sequence: TGTGCCAGCAGTGAAGAACCGACAGACTCTGGGGCCAACGTCCTGACTTTC. Protein sequence: CASSEEPTDSGANVLTF.

Many counts were recorded for this clonotype. The V and J genes are TRBV4-1 and TRBJ1-6, with 8 bases lining up with TRBD1. The CDR3 has 16 residues. CDR1 and CDR2 (germline): MGHRA, YSYEKL. Trimming cost V 4 bases and J 5 bases; bases outside gene matches: 7. The CDR3 loop is CASSRRPGQDNSPLHF. The CDR3 DNA sequence: TGCGCCAGCAGCCGCCGCCCGGGACAGGATAATTCACCCCTCCACTTT.

This clonotype has ten or more counts. The chain recombines TRBV6-1 with TRBJ2-6, with D maybe TRBD2 (5 bases). This CDR3 spans 14 amino acids. Trimming shortened V by 11 bases and J by 4 bases, and 15 bases separated the two germline ends. Germline V gene sequence: CDR1 MNHNS, CDR2 SASEGT. The CDR3 DNA reads TGTGCCCTTGGGCGGGTAGACGGGGCCAACGTCCTGACTTTC. Protein product: CALGRVDGANVLTF.

With respect to this clonotype: A read error may produce the germline difference seen at one junction end. This chain uses TRBV6-1 with TRBJ2-7; D is uncertain. CDR3 length equals 11 residues. Germline V gene sequence: CDR1 MNHNS, CDR2 SASEGT. The CDR3 loop reads CASSDWVGSHF. CDR3 coding DNA: TGTGCCAGCAGTGACTGGGTAGGCTCGCACTTC.

The chain's CDR3 is CASSLRRIGKGGELFF. The DNA of the CDR3 is TGCGCCAGCAGCTTGCGCAGGATTGGGAAGGGCGGGGAGCTGTTTTTT. The chain combines TRBV5-1 with TRBJ2-2; D gene uncertain. The germline V gene has CDR1 SGHRS and CDR2 YFSETQ. Trimming removed 1 base at V and 7 bases at J, with 17 bases between. There are 16 residues in the CDR3.

This clonotype was recorded many times. The J gene is TRBJ1-5, the V gene TRBV7-8; 8 positions agree with TRBD1. Germline assignment: CDR1 SGHVS and CDR2 FQNEAQ. Trimming took 5 bases from V and 5 from J; bases not matched to a gene: 11. This CDR3 region has 16 residues. This chain's CDR3 is CASSRQDRGTDQPQHF. CDR3 coding DNA: TGTGCCAGCAGCCGCCAAGACAGGGGAACGGATCAGCCCCAGCATTTT.

Notes on this clonotype: The junction shows a germline mismatch at one end, possibly a read error. This chain connects TRBV10-2 to TRBJ2-7, with 7 bases aligning to TRBD2. The CDR3 runs 14 residues. Germline V gene sequence: CDR1 WSHSY, CDR2 SAAADI. The CDR3 region is CASSLEAGVDEQYF. The CDR3 DNA sequence: TGTGCCAGCAGCCTAGAGGCGGGAGTGGACGAGCAGTACTTC.

This clonotype was observed a few times. The chain recombines TRBV2 with TRBJ2-5; D may be TRBD2 (6 bases). The germline CDR1 and CDR2 sequences are SNHLY and FYNNEI. This CDR3 has 15 residues. V dropped 3 bases and J dropped 5 bases, with 16 bases sitting between them. This chain's CDR3 is CASSEKGLGGETQYF. CDR3 DNA: TGTGCCAGCAGTGAGAAGGGACTGGGCGGGGAGACCCAGTACTTC.